The T cell receptor (beta chain) under discussion was sequenced for a study of graft-versus-host responses after intestinal transplantation. Across the study: As for transplant type, recipients had multivisceral, liver-intestinal, or isolated intestinal grafts. Anti-thymocyte globulin served as induction for all recipients, who then took tacrolimus and steroids for about 3 years.

TCRdb keeps only in-frame clones here, not all; method: immunoSEQ multiplex PCR. The data show 65,000 to 90,000 clones, just under 95% seen once. Germline V gene data show CDR1 as SGHTA and CDR2 as FQGTGA. CDR3 length: 13 residues. After removal of 8 bases from V and 8 bases from J, the junction contained 8 bases not matched to a gene. Notes on the study in general: Recipient marrow showed GvH clones, some seen first in ileum or blood. There was an association between peak levels of circulating GvH clones and early post-transplant HvG declines.

The sample holds one count of this clone. The target antigen is unknown. The chain recombines TRBV7-3 with TRBJ2-1, with 8 bases lining up with TRBD2. The starting material was unstimulated CD8+ T cells sorted from spleen or lymph node cells, obtained before transplant. The sequence came from a human donor who was the organ donor for an intestinal transplant. CDR3 in DNA: TGTGCCAGCGGCGGGGGGCGGACCCATGAGCAGTTCTTC. Amino acid sequence: CASGGGRTHEQFF.